This T cell receptor (beta chain) stems from a study of cytomegalovirus exposure and HLA in healthy donors. Across the whole study: In terms of ancestry, the Caucasian-associated cluster contained about 80% of the 350 to 450 genotyped donors. Study-wide points: Investigators reported over 150 TCR beta chains as tied to cytomegalovirus. Published work reported that the classifier diagnosed cytomegalovirus status with high specificity and sensitivity.

The V segment lost 3 bases and the J segment 4 bases; nucleotides outside the gene matches: 4. The CDR3 has 13 residues. CDR1 is GTSNPN, CDR2 SVGIG, per germline (reference sequence). The PCR was carried out with 60 Vbeta primers and 13 Jbeta primers. How the authors handled the data: As a later analysis found, there were roughly 80 million unique TCR beta chains, of which roughly 11 million were shared. Clones were sequenced by immunoSEQ multiplex PCR, and TCRdb holds only the in-frame ones, with some missing. That table furnishes V, J and clone size, whereas the DNA furnished D and trimming. The table shows 150,000 to 200,000 clones, with 81% occurring only once. A remark on this clone: No antigen is known for it.

V and J are TRBV30 and TRBJ1-2; 8 bases fit TRBD1. The sample comprised PBMCs. This sequence originates from a woman aged 18 to 35 in good health and CMV-seropositive. CDR3 nucleotides: TGTGCCTGGAGGGTCGGACAGGGCTATGGCTACACCTTC. Amino acids: CAWRVGQGYGYTF. The full variable domain, completed using reference TRBV30 and TRBJ1-2, is SQTIHQWPATLVQPVGSPLSLECTVEGTSNPNLYWYRQAAGRGLQLLFYSVGIGQISSEVPQNLSASRPQDRQFILSSKKLLLSDSGFYLCAWRVGQGYGYTFGSGTRLTVV.